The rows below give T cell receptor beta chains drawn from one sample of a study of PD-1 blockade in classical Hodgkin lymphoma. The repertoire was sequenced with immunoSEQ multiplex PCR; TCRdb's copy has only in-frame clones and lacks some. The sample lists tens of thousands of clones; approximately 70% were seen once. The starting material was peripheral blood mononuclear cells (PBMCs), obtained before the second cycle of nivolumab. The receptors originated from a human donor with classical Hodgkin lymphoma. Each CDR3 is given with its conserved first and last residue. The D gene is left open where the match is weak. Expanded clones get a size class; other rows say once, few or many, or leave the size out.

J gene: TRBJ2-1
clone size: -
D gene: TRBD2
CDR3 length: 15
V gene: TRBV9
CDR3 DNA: TGTGCCAGCACCAGCGGGAGCGGTCCGGGCAATGAGCAGTTCTTC
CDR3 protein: CASTSGSGPGNEQFF

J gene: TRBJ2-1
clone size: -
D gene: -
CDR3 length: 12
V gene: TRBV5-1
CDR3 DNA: TGCGCCAGCAGTAAGAGCTACAATGAGCAGTTCTTC
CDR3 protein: CASSKSYNEQFF

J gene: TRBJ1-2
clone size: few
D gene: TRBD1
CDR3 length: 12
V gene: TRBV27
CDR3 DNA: TGTGCCGCAAAGGACAGGGACTATGGCTACACCTTC
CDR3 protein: CAAKDRDYGYTF

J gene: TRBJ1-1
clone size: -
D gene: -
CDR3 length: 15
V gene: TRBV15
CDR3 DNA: TGTGCCACCAGCACCGCTAGGGGGGTGGACACTGAAGCTTTCTTT
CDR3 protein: CATSTARGVDTEAFF

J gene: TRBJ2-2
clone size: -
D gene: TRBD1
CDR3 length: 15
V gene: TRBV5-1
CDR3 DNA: TGCGCCAGCAGCTCGGGGACAGGAGGTACCGGGGAGCTGTTTTTT
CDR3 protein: CASSSGTGGTGELFF

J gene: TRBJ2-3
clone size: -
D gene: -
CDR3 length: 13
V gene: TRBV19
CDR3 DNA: TGTGCCAGTAGTATTTCGGGGGAAGATACGCAGTATTTT
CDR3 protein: CASSISGEDTQYF

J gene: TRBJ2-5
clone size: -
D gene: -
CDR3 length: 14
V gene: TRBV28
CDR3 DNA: TGTGCCAGCAGGGAGGCAGGGGCGAGGGAGACCCAGTACTTC
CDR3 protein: CASREAGARETQYF

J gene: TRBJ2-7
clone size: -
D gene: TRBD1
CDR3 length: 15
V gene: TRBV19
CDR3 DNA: TGTGCCAGTAGTTCTTCCGGGACAGGTACCTACGAGCAGTACTTC
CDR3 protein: CASSSSGTGTYEQYF

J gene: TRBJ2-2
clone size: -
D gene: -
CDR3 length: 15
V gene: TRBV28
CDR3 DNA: TGTGCCAGCAGCCCGAGGAGGGGGGTCACCGGGGAGCTGTTTTTT
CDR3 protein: CASSPRRGVTGELFF

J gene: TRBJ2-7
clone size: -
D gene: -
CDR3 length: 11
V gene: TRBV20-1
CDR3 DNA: TGCAGTGCTAGGGACGATAGGAAGCAGTACTTC
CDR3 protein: CSARDDRKQYF

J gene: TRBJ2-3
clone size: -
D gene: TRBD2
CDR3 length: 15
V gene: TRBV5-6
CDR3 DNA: TGTGCCAGCAGCCGGACTAGCGGGGGAATAGATACGCAGTATTTT
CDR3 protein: CASSRTSGGIDTQYF

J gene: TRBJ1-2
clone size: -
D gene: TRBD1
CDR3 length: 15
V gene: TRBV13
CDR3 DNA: TGTGCCAGCAGCCCCCAAGGGACAGGGGACTATGGCTACACCTTC
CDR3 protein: CASSPQGTGDYGYTF

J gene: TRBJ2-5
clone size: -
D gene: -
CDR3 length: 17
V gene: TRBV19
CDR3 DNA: TGTGCCAGTAGTCCAAAGACAGGACGATACCTACAAGAGACCCAGTACTTC
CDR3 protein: CASSPKTGRYLQETQYF

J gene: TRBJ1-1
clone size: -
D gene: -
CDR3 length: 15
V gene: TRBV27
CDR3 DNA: TGTGCCAGCATCTCCTTAGGGGCCCAGAACACTGAAGCTTTCTTT
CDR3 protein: CASISLGAQNTEAFF

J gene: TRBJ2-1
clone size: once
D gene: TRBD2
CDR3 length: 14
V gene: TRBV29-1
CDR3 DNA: TGCAGCGTTGAAGGGCTAGCGGGAGACTTTGAGCAGTTCTTC
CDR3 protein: CSVEGLAGDFEQFF

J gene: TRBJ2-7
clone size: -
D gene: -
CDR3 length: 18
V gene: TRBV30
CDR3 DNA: TGTGCCTGGATTCGGAGTTGGGGGGCCCCACCTGAGATCTACGAGCAGTACTTC
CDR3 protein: CAWIRSWGAPPEIYEQYF

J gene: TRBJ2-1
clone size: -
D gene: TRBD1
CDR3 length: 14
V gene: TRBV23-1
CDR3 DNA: TGCGCCAGCAGTCGGTCGGGACAGCTCAATGAGCAGTTCTTC
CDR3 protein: CASSRSGQLNEQFF

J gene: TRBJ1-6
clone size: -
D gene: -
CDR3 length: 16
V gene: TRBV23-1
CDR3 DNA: TGCGCCAGCAGGAACGTAGGCACCTTTAATAATTCACCCCTCCACTTT
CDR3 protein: CASRNVGTFNNSPLHF

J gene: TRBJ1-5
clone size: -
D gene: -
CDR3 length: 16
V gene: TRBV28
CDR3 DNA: TGTGCCAGCAGTTTCGGCATCCAGGGACCCAAACAGCCCCAGCATTTT
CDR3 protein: CASSFGIQGPKQPQHF

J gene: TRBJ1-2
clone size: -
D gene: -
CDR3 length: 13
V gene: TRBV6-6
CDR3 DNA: TGTGCCAGCAATCCCCCCCTAAACTGGGGCTACACCTTC
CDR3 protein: CASNPPLNWGYTF

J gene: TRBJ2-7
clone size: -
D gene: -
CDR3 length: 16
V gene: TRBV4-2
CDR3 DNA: TGTGCCAGCAGCCAAGTATCGGCAGCGAGCTCCTACGAGCAGTACTTC
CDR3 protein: CASSQVSAASSYEQYF

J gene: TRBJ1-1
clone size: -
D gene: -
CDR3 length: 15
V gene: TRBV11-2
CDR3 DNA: TGTGCCAGCAGCGCTTGGACGGACTTGAACACTGAAGCTTTCTTT
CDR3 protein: CASSAWTDLNTEAFF

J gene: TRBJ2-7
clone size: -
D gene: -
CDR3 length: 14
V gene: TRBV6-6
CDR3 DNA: TGTGCCAGCAGTGGGTTGCCCAGCTCCTACGAGCAGTACTTC
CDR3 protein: CASSGLPSSYEQYF

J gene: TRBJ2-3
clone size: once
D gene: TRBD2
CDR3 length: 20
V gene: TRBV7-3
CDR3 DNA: TGTGCCAGCAGCTTAAGGGGTTTCTTACAGCGCGGGGGAGTCACAGATACGCAGTATTTT
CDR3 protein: CASSLRGFLQRGGVTDTQYF

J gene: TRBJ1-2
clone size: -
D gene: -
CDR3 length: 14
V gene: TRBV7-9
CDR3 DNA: TGTGCCAGCAGCTTAGAGGCAGGGGCTGTTGGCTACACCTTC
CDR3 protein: CASSLEAGAVGYTF

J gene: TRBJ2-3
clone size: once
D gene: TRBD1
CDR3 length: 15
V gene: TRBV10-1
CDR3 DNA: TGCGCCAGCAGTGGGACAGGGATTAGCACAGATACGCAGTATTTT
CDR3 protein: CASSGTGISTDTQYF

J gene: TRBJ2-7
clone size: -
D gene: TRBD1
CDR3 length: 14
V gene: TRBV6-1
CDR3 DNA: TGTGCCAGCAGCTGGGACAGGCTGGACTACGAGCAGTACTTC
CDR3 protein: CASSWDRLDYEQYF

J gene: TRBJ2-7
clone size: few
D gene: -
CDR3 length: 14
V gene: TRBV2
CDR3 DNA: TGTGCCAGCCCTGCGAACAGGGAATCCTACGAGCAGTACTTC
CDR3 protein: CASPANRESYEQYF

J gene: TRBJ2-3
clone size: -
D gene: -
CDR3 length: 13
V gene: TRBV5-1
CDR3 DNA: TGCGCCAGCAGCTTGTCGGGACCGGATACGCAGTATTTT
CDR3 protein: CASSLSGPDTQYF

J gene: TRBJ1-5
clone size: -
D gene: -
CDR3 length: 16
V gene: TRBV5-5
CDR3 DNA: TGTGCCAGCAGCTTCCTAAGGACAGAAGCCAATCAGCCCCAGCATTTT
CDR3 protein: CASSFLRTEANQPQHF

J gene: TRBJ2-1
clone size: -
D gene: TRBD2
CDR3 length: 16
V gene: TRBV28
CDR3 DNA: TGTGCCAGCAGTTTATCGTCCGGGGGGGGATCCAATGAGCAGTTCTTC
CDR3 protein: CASSLSSGGGSNEQFF

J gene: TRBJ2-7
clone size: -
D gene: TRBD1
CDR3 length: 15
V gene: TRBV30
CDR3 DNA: TGTGCCTGGAGCAAAAAGGGGACAGGGGCCTACGAGCAGTACTTC
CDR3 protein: CAWSKKGTGAYEQYF

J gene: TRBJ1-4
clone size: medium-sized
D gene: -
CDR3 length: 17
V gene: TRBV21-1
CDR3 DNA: TGTGCCAGCAGCAAAGGCGGTCGGGCTGGAACTAATGAAAAACTGTTTTTT
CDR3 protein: CASSKGGRAGTNEKLFF

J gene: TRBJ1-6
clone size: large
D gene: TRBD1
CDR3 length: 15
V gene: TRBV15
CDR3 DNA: TGTGCCACCAGCAGATCGACAGGGAAGAATTCACCCCTCCACTTT
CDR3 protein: CATSRSTGKNSPLHF

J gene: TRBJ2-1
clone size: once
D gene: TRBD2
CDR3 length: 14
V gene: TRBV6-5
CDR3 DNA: TGTGCCAGCAGTCTCGGGACTACCCACAATGAGCAGTTCTTC
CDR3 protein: CASSLGTTHNEQFF

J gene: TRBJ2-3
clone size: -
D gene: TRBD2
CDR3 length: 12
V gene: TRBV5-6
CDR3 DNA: TGTGCCAGCAGCTGGGCCGGGGGGGCGCAGTATTTT
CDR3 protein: CASSWAGGAQYF

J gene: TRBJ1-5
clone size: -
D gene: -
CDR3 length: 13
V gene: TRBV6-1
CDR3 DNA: TGTGCCAGCAGTGACGGCGGGGATCAGCCCCAGCATTTT
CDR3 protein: CASSDGGDQPQHF

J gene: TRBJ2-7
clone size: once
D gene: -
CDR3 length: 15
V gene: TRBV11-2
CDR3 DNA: TGTGCCAGCAGCCCTCAGAGCGGCCCCTCCTACGAGCAGTACTTC
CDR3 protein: CASSPQSGPSYEQYF

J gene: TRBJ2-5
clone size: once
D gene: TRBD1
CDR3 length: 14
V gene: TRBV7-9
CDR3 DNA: TGTGCCAGCAGATTGACAGGGGGTAGTGAGACCCAGTACTTC
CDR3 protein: CASRLTGGSETQYF

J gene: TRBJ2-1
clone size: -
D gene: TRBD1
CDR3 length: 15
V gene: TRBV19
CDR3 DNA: TGTGCCAGTAGCGGGACAGGGTTCTCCTACAATGAGCAGTTCTTC
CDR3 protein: CASSGTGFSYNEQFF

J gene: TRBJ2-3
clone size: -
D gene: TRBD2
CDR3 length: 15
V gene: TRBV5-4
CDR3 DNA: TGTGCCAGCAGCGCCTCTAGCGGAGGGGTAGATACGCAGTATTTT
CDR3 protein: CASSASSGGVDTQYF

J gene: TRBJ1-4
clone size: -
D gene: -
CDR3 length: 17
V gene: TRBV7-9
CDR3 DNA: TGTGCCAGCAGCTTAGCGCGAACAGGGATAACTAATGAAAAACTGTTTTTT
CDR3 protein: CASSLARTGITNEKLFF

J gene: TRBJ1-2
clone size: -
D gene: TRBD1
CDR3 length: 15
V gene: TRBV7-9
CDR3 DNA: TGTGCCAGCAGCCCGCTAGGGACAGGCGGACATGGCTACACCTTC
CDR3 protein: CASSPLGTGGHGYTF

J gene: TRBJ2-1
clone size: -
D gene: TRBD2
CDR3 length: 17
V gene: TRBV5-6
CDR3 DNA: TGTGCCAGCAGCTTCGAGGGACTAGCGGGAGTAAGCAATGAGCAGTTCTTC
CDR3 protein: CASSFEGLAGVSNEQFF

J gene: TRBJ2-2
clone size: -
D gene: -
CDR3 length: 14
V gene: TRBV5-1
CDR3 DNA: TGCGCCAGCCGAAAGGGGCTCACGGCCGGGGAGCTGTTTTTT
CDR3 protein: CASRKGLTAGELFF

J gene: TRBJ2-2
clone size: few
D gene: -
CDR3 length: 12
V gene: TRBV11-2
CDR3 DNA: TGTGCCAGCACCCCACCGGTAGGGGAGCTGTTTTTT
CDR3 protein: CASTPPVGELFF

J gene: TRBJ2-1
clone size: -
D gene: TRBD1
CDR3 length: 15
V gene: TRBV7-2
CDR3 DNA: TGTGCCAGCAGCCTTGGACAGGGCCTTTTCAATGAGCAGTTCTTC
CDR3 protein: CASSLGQGLFNEQFF

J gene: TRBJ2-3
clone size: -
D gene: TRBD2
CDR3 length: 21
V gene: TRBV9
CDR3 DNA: TGTGCCAGCAGCGCACCGGGACTAGCGGGAGGCCTCAACATCTTCACAGATACGCAGTATTTT
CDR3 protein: CASSAPGLAGGLNIFTDTQYF

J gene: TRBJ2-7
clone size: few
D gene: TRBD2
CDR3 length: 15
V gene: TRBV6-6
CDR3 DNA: TGTGCCAGCAGTTACTCCGGGACTAGCGGTTACGAGCAGTACTTC
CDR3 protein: CASSYSGTSGYEQYF

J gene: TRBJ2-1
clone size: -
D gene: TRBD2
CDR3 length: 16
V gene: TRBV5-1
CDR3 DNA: TGCGCCAGCAGACATCCGGGACTAGCGGAGTCCAATGAGCAGTTCTTC
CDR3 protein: CASRHPGLAESNEQFF

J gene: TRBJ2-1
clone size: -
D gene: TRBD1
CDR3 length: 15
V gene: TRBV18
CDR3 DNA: TGTGCCAGCTCATCGGGACAGGCGTCCTACAATGAGCAGTTCTTC
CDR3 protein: CASSSGQASYNEQFF

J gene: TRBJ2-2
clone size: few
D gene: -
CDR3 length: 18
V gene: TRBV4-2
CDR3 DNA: TGTGCCAGCAGCCAAGGGTTGGATAGGCGGGACGCCACCGGGGAGCTGTTTTTT
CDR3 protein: CASSQGLDRRDATGELFF

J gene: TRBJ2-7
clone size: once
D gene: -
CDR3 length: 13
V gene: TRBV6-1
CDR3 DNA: TGTGCCAGCAGTGTCGGCGCAACCTACGAGCAGTACTTC
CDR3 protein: CASSVGATYEQYF

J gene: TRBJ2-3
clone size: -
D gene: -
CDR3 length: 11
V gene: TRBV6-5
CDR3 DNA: TGTGCCAGCAGTTTGTTAGATACGCAGTATTTT
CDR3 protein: CASSLLDTQYF

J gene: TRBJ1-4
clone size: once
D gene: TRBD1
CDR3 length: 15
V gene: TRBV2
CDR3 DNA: TGTGCCAGCAGGCTATCCGGGACAGGGAATGAAAAACTGTTTTTT
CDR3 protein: CASRLSGTGNEKLFF